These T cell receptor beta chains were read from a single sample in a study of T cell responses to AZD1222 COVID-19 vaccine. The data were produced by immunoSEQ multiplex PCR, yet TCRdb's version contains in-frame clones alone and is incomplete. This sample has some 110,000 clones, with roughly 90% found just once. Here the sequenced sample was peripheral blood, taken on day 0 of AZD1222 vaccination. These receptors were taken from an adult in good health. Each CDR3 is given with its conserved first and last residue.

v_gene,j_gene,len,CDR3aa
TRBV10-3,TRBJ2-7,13,CAITSGEVYEQYF
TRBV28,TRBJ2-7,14,CASSYPAGFREQYF
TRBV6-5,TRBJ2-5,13,CASVRDRGETQYF
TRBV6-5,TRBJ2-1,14,CASSPGQGAGWQFF
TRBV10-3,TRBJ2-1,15,CAISERQGSYNEQFF
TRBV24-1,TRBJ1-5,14,CATSDWGDNQPQHF
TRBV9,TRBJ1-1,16,CASSPPYAGVNTEAFF
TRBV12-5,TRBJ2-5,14,CASGLVALQETQYF
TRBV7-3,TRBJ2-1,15,CASSPRDYTYNEQFF
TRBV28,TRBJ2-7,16,CASSMGLATISGEQYF
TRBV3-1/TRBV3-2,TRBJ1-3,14,CASSQDRGGNTIYF
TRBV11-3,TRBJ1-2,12,CASSLQGGGYTF
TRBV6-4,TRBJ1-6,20,CASSDDGALPLSSYNSPLHF
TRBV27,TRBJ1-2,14,CASSLEGPWSGYTF
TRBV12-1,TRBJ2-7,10,CASKRGEQYF
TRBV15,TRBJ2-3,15,CATSNPGQGSDTQYF
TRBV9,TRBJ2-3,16,CASSGGTSGMADTQYF
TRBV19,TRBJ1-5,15,CASSMARELNQPQHF
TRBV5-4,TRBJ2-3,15,CASSLGGADTDTQYF
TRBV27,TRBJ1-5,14,CASSFAASNQPQHF
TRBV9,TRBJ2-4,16,CASSVVAGRAKNIQYF
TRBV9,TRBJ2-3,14,CASSVEGNTDTQYF
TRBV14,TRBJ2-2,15,CASSPTSWSTGELFF
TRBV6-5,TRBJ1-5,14,CASSPRESNQPQHF
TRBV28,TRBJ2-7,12,CASSLSQEEQYF
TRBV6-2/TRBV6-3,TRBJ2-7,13,CASSSATIYEQYF
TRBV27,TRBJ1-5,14,CASSLRGSNQPQHF
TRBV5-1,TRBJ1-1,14,CASSLGLMNTEAFF
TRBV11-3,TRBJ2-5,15,CASSLAGILQETQYF
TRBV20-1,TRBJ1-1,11,CRGQLGAEAFF
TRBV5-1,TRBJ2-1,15,CASSGTGGTYNEQFF
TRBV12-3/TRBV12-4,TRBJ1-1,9,CASSPSTFF
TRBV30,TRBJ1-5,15,CAWSDLSQPSQPQHF
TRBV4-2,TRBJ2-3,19,CASSQAQTSGSGSTDTQYF
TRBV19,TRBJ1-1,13,CASSIRGDTEAFF
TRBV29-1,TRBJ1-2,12,CSVGQGDYGYTF
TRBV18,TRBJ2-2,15,CASSPRGRPTGELFF
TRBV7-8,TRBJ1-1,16,CASSLGEGGRRTEAFF
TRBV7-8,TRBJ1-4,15,CASSLLTGRSEKLFF
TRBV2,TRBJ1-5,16,CASSEVRFLGNQPQHF
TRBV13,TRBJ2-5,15,CASSLGLAAQETQYF
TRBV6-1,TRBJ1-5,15,CASSEGGQGSQPQHF
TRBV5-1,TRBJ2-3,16,CASSDTGTSVADTQYF
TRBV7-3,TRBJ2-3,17,CASSLGTSGSPPDTQYF
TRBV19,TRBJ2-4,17,CASSTGTGGAGKNIQYF
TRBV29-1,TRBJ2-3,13,CSVRGLAIDTQYF
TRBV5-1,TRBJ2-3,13,CASSSDGTSGKYF